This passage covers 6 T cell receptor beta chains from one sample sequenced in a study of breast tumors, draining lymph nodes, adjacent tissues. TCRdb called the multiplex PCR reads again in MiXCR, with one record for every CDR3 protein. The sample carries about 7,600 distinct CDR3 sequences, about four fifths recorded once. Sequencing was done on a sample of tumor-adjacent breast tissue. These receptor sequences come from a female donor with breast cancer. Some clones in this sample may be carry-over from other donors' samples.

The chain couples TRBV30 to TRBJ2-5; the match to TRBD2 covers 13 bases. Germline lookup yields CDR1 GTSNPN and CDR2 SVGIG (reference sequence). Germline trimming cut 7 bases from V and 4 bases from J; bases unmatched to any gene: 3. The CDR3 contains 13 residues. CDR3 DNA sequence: TGTGCCTTTCGACTAGCGGGAGGAGAGACCCAGTACTTC. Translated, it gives CAFRLAGGETQYF.

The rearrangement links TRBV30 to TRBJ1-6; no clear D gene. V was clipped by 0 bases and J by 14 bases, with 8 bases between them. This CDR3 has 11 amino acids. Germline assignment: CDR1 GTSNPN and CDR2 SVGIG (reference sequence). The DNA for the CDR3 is TGTGCCTGGAGTGTTGTAGATACCCTCCACTTT. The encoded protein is CAWSVVDTLHF.

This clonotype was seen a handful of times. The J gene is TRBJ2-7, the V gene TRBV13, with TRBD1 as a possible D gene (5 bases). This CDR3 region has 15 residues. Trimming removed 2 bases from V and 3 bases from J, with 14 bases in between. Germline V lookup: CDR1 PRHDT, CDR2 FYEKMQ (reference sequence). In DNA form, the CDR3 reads TGTGCCAGCAGCTTAAGGCAGGGCAACATCTACGAGCAGTACTTC. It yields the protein CASSLRQGNIYEQYF.

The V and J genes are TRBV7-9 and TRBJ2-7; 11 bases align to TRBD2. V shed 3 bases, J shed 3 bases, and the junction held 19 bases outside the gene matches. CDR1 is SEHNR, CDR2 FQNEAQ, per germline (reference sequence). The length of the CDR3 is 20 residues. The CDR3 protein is CASSFVGQVETSGTFYEQYF. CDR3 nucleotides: TGTGCCAGCAGCTTCGTCGGACAGGTCGAGACTAGCGGGACCTTCTACGAGCAGTACTTC.

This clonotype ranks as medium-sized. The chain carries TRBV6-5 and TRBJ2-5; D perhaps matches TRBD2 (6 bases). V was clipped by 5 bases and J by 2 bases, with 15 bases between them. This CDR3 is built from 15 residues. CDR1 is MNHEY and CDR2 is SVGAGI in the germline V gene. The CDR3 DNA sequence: TGTGCCAGCAGTGTCGTGCGGGGCTCGCAAGAGACCCAGTACTTC. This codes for CASSVVRGSQETQYF.

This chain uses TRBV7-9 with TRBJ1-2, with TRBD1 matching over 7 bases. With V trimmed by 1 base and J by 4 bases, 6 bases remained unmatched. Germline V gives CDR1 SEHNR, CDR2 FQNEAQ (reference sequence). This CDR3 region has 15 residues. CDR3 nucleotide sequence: TGTGCCAGCAGCTTAGGGACAGGTCCTTCCTATGGCTACACCTTC. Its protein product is CASSLGTGPSYGYTF. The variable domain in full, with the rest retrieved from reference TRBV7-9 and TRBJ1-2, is DTGVSQNPRHKITKRGQNVTFRCDPISEHNRLYWYRQTLGQGPEFLTYFQNEAQLEKSRLLSDRFSAERPKGSFSTLEIQRTEQGDSAMYLCASSLGTGPSYGYTFGSGTRLTVV.